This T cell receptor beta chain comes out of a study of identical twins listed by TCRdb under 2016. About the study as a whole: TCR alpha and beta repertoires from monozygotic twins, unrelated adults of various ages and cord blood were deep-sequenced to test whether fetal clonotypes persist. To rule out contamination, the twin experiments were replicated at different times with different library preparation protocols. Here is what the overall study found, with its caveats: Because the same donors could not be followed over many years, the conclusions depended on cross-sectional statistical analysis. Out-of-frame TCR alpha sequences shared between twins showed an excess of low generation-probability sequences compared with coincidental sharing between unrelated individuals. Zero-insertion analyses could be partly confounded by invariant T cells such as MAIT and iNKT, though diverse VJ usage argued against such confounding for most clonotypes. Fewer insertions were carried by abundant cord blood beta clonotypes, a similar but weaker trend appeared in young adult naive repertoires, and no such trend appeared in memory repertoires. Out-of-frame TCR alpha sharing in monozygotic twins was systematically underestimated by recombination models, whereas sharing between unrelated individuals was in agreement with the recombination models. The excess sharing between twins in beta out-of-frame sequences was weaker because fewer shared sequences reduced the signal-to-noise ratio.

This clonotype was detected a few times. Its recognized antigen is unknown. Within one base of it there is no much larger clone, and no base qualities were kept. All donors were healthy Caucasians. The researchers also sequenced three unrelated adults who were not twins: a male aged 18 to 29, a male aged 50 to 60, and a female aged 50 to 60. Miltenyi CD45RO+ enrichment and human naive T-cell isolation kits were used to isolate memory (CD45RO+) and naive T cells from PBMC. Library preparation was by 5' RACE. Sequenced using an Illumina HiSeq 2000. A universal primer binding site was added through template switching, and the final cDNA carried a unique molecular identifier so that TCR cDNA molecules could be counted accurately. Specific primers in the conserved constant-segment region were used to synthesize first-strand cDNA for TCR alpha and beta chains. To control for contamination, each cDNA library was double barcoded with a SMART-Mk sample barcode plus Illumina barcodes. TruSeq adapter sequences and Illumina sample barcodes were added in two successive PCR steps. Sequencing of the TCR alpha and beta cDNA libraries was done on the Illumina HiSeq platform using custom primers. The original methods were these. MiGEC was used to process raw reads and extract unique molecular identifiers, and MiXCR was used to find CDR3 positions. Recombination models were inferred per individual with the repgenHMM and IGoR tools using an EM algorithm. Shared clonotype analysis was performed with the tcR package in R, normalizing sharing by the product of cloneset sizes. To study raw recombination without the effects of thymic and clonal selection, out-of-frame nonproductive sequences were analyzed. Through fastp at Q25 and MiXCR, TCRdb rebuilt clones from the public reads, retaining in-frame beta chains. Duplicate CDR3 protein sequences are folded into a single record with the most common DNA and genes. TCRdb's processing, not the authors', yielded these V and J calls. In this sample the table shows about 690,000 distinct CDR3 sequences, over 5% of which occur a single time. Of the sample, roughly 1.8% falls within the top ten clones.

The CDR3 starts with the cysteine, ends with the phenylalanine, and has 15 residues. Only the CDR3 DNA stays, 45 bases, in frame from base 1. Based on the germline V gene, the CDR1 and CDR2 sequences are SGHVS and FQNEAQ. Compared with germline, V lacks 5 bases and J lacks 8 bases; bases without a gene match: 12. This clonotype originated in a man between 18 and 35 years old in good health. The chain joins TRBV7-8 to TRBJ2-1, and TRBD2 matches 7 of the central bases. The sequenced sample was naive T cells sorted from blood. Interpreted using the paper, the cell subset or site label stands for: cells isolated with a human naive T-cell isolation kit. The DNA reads TGTGCCAGCAGCCCCGGACTAGTAAGGTCCTATGAGCAGTTCTTC. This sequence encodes CASSPGLVRSYEQFF.